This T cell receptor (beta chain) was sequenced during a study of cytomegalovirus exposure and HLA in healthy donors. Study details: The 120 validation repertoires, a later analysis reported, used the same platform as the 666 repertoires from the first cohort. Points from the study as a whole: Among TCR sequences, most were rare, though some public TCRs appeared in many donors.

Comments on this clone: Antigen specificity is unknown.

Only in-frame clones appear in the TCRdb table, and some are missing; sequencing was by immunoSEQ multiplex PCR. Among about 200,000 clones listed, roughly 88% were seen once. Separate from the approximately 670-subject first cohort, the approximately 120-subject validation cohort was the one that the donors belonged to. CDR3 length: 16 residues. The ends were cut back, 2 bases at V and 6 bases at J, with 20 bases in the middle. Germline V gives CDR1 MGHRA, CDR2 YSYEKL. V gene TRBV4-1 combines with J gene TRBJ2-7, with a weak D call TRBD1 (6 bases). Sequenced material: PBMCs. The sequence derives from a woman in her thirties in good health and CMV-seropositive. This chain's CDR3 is CASSQRGETGKSEQYF. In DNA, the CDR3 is TGCGCCAGCAGCCAAAGAGGGGAAACAGGGAAAAGCGAGCAGTACTTC.